This T cell receptor beta chain was retrieved from a study of blood T cells in healthy people across ages. Comment on this clonotype: This is likely a read error, given that the CDR3 carries no conserved phenylalanine or tryptophan at its end.

Germline CDR1 and CDR2: SGDLS and YYNGEE. Between the trimmed V and J ends, which lost 2 bases and 2 bases, there was a span of 15 bases. CDR3 length: 16 residues. Primers used in a second PCR of about 7 to 12 cycles were a sample-barcoded 5' primer and a J-beta primer mix. Researchers report that each sample yielded at least 2.5 million CDR3-containing paired-end reads. TCRdb independently ran MiXCR on the 5' RACE reads; one entry per CDR3 protein. This table holds roughly 900,000 distinct CDR3 sequences, under 35% found once. This chain joins TRBV9 and TRBJ2-3; tentatively, D is TRBD2 (5 bases). The sequence was obtained from a woman of 80 years or more in good health. Source material: blood. DNA for the CDR3: TGTGCCAGCAGCGTGACGGGAACAAATCCCACAGATACGCAGTATTTG. Its translation is CASSVTGTNPTDTQYL.